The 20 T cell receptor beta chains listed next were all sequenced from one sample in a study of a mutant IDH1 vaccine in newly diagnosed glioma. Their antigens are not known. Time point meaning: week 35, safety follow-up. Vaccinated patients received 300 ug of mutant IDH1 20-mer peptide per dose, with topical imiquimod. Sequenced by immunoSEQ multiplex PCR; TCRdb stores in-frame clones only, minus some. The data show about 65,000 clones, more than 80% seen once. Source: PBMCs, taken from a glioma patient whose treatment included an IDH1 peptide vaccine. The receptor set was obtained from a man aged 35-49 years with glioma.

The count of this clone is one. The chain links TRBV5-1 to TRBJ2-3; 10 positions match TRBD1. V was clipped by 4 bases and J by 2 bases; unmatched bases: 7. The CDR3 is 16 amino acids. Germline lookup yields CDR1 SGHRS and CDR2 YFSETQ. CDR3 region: CASSVRTGGYTDTQYF. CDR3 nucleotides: TGCGCCAGCAGCGTACGGACAGGGGGGTACACAGATACGCAGTATTTT.

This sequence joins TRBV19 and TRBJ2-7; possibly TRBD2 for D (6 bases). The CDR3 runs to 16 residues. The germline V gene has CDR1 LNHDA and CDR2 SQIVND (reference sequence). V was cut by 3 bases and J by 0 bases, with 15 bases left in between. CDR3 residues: CASSIRTGAGSYEQYF. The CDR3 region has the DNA TGTGCCAGTAGTATCCGAACGGGAGCCGGCTCCTACGAGCAGTACTTC.

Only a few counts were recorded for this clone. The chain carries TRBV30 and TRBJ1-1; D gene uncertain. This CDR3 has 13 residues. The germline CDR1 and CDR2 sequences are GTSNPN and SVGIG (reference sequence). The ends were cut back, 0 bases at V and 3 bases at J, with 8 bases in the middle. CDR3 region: CAWSVERHTEAFF. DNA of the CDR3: TGTGCCTGGAGTGTAGAACGGCACACTGAAGCTTTCTTT.

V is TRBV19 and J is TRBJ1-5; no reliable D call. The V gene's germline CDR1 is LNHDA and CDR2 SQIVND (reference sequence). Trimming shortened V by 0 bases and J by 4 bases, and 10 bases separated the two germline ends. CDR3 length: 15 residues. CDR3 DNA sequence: TGTGCCAGTAGTATAGATACCTCAAGGAATCAGCCCCAGCATTTT. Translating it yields CASSIDTSRNQPQHF.

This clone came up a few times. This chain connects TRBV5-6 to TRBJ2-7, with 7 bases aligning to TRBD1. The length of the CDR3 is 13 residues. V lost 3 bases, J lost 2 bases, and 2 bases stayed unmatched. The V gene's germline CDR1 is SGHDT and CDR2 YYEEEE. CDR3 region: CASSWTGAYEQYF. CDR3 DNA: TGTGCCAGCAGCTGGACAGGCGCCTACGAGCAGTACTTC. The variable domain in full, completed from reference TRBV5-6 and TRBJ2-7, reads DAGVTQSPTHLIKTRGQQVTLRCSPKSGHDTVSWYQQALGQGPQFIFQYYEEEERQRGNFPDRFSGHQFPNYSSELNVNALLLGDSALYLCASSWTGAYEQYFGPGTRLTVT.

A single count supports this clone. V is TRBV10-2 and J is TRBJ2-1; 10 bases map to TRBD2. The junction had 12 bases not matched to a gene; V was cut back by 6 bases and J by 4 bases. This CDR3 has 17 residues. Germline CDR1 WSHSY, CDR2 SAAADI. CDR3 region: CASRPRLAGKNYNEQFF. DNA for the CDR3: TGCGCCAGCAGACCCAGACTAGCGGGTAAAAATTACAATGAGCAGTTCTTC.

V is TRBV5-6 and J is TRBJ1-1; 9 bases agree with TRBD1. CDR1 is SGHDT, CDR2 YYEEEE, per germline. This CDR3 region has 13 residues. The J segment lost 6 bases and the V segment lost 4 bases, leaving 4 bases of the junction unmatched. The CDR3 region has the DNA TGTGCCAGCAGCCCACAGGGGGCCCCTGAAGCTTTCTTT. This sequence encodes CASSPQGAPEAFF.

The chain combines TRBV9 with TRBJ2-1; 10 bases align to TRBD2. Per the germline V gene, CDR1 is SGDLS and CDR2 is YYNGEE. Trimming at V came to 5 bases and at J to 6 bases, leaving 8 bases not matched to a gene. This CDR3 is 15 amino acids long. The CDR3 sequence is CASSASGSMGNEQFF. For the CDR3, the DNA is TGTGCCAGCAGTGCTAGCGGGAGCATGGGCAATGAGCAGTTCTTC.

CDR3 bases: TGCGCCAGCAGTACCGACAAGGGGACTGAAGCTTTCTTT. Protein: CASSTDKGTEAFF. The chain uses TRBV4-3 and TRBJ1-1, with D possibly being TRBD1 (5 bases). Trimming stripped 6 bases from V and 5 bases from J, with 13 bases between. The V gene's germline CDR1 is LGHNA and CDR2 YSLEER. CDR3 length: 13 amino acids.

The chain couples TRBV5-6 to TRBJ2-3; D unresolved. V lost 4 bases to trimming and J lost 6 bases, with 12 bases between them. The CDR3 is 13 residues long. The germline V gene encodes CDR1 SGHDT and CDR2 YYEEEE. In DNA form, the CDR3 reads TGTGCCAGCAGCCCGGACGGAAGGGATACGCAGTATTTT. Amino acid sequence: CASSPDGRDTQYF.

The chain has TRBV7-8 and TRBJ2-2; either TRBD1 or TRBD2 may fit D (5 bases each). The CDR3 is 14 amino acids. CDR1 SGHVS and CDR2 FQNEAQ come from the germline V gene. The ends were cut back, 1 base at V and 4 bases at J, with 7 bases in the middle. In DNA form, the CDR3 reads TGTGCCAGCAGCTTAGGGGGGTTCACCGGGGAGCTGTTTTTT. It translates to CASSLGGFTGELFF.

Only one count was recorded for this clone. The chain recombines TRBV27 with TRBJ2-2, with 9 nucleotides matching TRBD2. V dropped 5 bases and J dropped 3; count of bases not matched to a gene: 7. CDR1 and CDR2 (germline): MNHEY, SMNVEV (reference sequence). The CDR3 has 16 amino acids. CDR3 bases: TGTGCCAGCAGTAAGGATAGCGGGAGTCACACCGGGGAGCTGTTTTTT. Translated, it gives CASSKDSGSHTGELFF.

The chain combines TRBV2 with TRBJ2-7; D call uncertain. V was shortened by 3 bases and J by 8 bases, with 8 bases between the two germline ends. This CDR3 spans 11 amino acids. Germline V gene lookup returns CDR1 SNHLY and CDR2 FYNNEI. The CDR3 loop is CASSDLRKQYF. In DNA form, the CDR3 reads TGTGCCAGCAGTGACTTGAGGAAGCAGTACTTC. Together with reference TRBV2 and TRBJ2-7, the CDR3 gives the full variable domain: EPEVTQTPSHQVTQMGQEVILRCVPISNHLYFYWYRQILGQKVEFLVSFYNNEISEKSEIFDDQFSVERPDGSNFTLKIRSTKLEDSAMYFCASSDLRKQYFGPGTRLTVT.

The CDR3 nucleotides are TGCGCCAGCAGCAACCCGGGGTACGAGCAGTACTTC. As protein: CASSNPGYEQYF. This chain links TRBV4-3 with TRBJ2-7; TRBD2 might be the D (5 bases). Germline V gives CDR1 LGHNA, CDR2 YSLEER. V was shortened by 5 bases and J by 4 bases, with 9 bases between the two germline ends. This CDR3 spans 12 amino acids.

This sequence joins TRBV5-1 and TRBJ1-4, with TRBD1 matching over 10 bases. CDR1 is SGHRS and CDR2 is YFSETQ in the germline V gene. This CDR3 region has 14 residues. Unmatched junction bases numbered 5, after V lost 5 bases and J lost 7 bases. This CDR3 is CASSPGQGFEKLFF. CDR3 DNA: TGCGCCAGCAGTCCGGGACAGGGGTTTGAAAAACTGTTTTTT.

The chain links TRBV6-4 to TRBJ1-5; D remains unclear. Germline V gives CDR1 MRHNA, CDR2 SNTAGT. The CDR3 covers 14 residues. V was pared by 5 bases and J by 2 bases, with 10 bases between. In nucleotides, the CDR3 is TGTGCCAGCAGTAAGGAGGAGGGCAATCAGCCCCAGCATTTT. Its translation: CASSKEEGNQPQHF.

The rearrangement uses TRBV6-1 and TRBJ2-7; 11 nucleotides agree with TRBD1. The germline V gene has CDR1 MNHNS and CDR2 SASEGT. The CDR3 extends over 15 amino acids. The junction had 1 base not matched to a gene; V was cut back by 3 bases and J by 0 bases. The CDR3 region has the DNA TGTGCCAGCAGTGAGGGGACAGGGGGCTCCTACGAGCAGTACTTC. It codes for CASSEGTGGSYEQYF.

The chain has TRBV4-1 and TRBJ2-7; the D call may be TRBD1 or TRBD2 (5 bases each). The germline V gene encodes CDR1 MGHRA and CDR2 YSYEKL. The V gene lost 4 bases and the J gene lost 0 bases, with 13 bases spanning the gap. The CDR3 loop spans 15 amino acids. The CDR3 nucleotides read TGCGCCAGCAGCCCGGGACGAAGGAGCTCCTACGAGCAGTACTTC. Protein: CASSPGRRSSYEQYF.

CDR3: CASSRDRGETQYF. Written as DNA, the CDR3 is TGTGCCAGCTCAAGGGACAGGGGTGAGACCCAGTACTTC. The gene calls are TRBV18 and TRBJ2-5; 10 nucleotides match TRBD1. V was clipped by 5 bases and J by 5 bases; unmatched bases: 2. Germline CDR1 KGHSH, CDR2 LQKENI. The CDR3 is made up of 13 amino acids.

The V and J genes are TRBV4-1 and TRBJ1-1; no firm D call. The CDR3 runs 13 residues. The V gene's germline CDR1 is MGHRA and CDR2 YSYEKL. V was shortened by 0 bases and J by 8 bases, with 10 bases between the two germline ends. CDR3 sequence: CASSQDDASEAFF. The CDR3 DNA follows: TGCGCCAGCAGCCAAGACGACGCCTCAGAAGCTTTCTTT.